Each of the 17 T cell receptor beta chains below was sequenced from the same sample in a study of OX40 agonist ivuxolimab in advanced cancers. Clones were read by immunoSEQ multiplex PCR, and TCRdb kept only the in-frame ones, dropping some. The sample shows 30,000 to 45,000 clones, roughly 77% of them seen only once. Sequences were derived from CD4+ or CD8+ T cells sorted from blood, sampled in a trial of the OX40 agonist ivuxolimab. The receptors were sampled from an adult with an advanced solid tumor such as melanoma, head and neck, liver or kidney cancer.

This clone was counted only a few times. The chain combines TRBV2 with TRBJ2-5; D is unresolved. V lost 7 bases to trimming and J lost 5 bases, with 8 bases between them. Germline values: CDR1 SNHLY, CDR2 FYNNEI. The CDR3 is made up of 11 amino acids. The CDR3, as DNA: TGTGCCAGCACCAAATGGGAGACCCAGTACTTC. This encodes CASTKWETQYF.

This clone has more than one count but fewer than ten. V usage is TRBV28 and J usage is TRBJ2-1; the D gene is possibly TRBD1 (6 bases). Germline assignment: CDR1 MDHEN and CDR2 SYDVKM. CDR3 size: 12 residues. V was cut by 4 bases and J by 9 bases, with 10 bases left in between. In nucleotides, the CDR3 is TGTGCCAGCAGTTCTTGGACAGCTGAGCAGTTCTTC. It translates to CASSSWTAEQFF.

V and J are TRBV19 and TRBJ1-5; TRBD1 matches at 9 bases. With V trimmed by 6 bases and J by 2 bases, 2 bases remained unmatched. This CDR3 has 14 amino acids. Looked up from germline, CDR1 is LNHDA and CDR2 is SQIVND (reference sequence). In DNA, the CDR3 is TGTGCCAGTAGCCACAGGGGGCGCAATCAGCCCCAGCATTTT. Translation: CASSHRGRNQPQHF.

The chain carries TRBV28 and TRBJ1-5, with a tentative D call TRBD1 (5 bases). Germline lookup yields CDR1 MDHEN and CDR2 SYDVKM. The germline V and J ends were trimmed by 5 bases and 0 bases, with 17 bases remaining between them. The CDR3 totals 17 residues. The CDR3: CASSLLRQTDSNQPQHF. CDR3 sequence (DNA): TGTGCCAGCAGTCTCCTTAGACAGACCGATAGCAATCAGCCCCAGCATTTT. The complete variable domain, with remaining parts taken from reference TRBV28 and TRBJ1-5, reads DVKVTQSSRYLVKRTGEKVFLECVQDMDHENMFWYRQDPGLGLRLIYFSYDVKMKEKGDIPEGYSVSREKKERFSLILESASTNQTSMYLCASSLLRQTDSNQPQHFGDGTRLSIL.

The chain recombines TRBV28 with TRBJ1-6; tentative D call: TRBD1 (5 bases). The CDR3 runs to 13 residues. Germline values: CDR1 MDHEN, CDR2 SYDVKM. Trimming shortened V by 2 bases and J by 6 bases, and 5 bases separated the two germline ends. CDR3 sequence reads: CASSLRGNSPLHF. The CDR3 DNA sequence: TGTGCCAGCAGTTTAAGGGGTAATTCACCCCTCCACTTT.

The V gene is TRBV5-1, the J gene TRBJ1-5; D uncertain. Germline loops: CDR1 SGHRS, CDR2 YFSETQ. V was trimmed by 4 bases and J by 8 bases, leaving 16 bases between them. The CDR3 consists of 14 residues. CDR3: CASSIDGLQEPQHF. CDR3 in DNA: TGCGCCAGCAGCATAGACGGACTCCAGGAGCCCCAGCATTTT.

As DNA, the CDR3 is TGTGCCAGCAGCCGGCGGAGCATGAACACTGAAGCTTTCTTT. Its protein is CASSRRSMNTEAFF. The rearrangement links TRBV9 to TRBJ1-1; D remains ambiguous. CDR1 and CDR2 from the germline V gene are SGDLS and YYNGEE. The length of the CDR3 is 14 residues. V lost 4 bases, J lost 0 bases, and 10 bases lay in between.

Of note for this clone: Other DNA variants within this sample encode the same CDR3. The V call is TRBV6-6, the J call TRBJ2-3; TRBD2 aligns across 9 bases. The V gene end was trimmed by 3 bases and the J gene end by 5 bases; junction bases not matched to a gene: 3. The CDR3 loop spans 14 amino acids. Germline CDR1 reads MNHNY; CDR2 reads SVGAGI (reference sequence). This CDR3 reads CASSYAGGLDTQYF. CDR3 DNA: TGTGCCAGCAGTTATGCGGGAGGGCTAGATACGCAGTATTTT.

The table lists this clone with a few counts. The chain combines TRBV18 with TRBJ2-3; 12 bases agree with TRBD2. Germline assignment: CDR1 KGHSH and CDR2 LQKENI. The CDR3 totals 16 residues. After removal of 3 bases from V and 5 bases from J, the junction contained 6 bases not matched to a gene. CDR3 nucleotide sequence: TGTGCCAGCTCACCGACTAGCGGGAGTATGGGAGATACGCAGTATTTT. It translates to CASSPTSGSMGDTQYF.

The chain is built from TRBV6-5 and TRBJ1-1; D not resolved. This CDR3 has 14 residues. CDR1 and CDR2 from the germline V gene are MNHEY and SVGAGI. V shed 4 bases and J shed 4 bases, with 13 bases lying between them. CDR3 sequence reads: CASSSRSQLTEAFF. The CDR3 coding sequence is TGTGCCAGCAGTTCCCGATCGCAGCTCACTGAAGCTTTCTTT.

The chain employs TRBV28 and TRBJ1-1; no clear D. The CDR3 length is 13 residues. Deletions cut 7 bases from V and 7 bases from J, with 16 bases between. CDR1 MDHEN and CDR2 SYDVKM come from the germline V gene. The CDR3 is CASNYWRAGEAFF. The CDR3 nucleotides read TGTGCCAGCAATTACTGGCGGGCCGGTGAAGCTTTCTTT.

This chain connects TRBV18 to TRBJ1-1; D call uncertain. Trimming removed 4 bases from V and 2 bases from J, with 11 bases in between. The CDR3 loop spans 14 amino acids. Germline V gene data show CDR1 as KGHSH and CDR2 as LQKENI. The CDR3, as DNA: TGTGCCAGCTCACGACGGACGGAAAACACTGAAGCTTTCTTT. This encodes CASSRRTENTEAFF.

This chain joins TRBV28 and TRBJ1-1; no firm D call. V dropped 5 bases and J dropped 2 bases, with 3 bases sitting between them. Germline values: CDR1 MDHEN, CDR2 SYDVKM. The CDR3 is 11 amino acids. Written as DNA, the CDR3 is TGTGCCAGCAGTAGAAACACTGAAGCTTTCTTT. Translated: CASSRNTEAFF.

This sequence joins TRBV10-1 and TRBJ1-1; D is undetermined. Germline loops: CDR1 WNHNN, CDR2 SYGVQD (reference sequence). V lost 6 bases, J lost 2 bases, and 10 bases lay in between. CDR3 length: 13 amino acids. CDR3 region: CASRFQENTEAFF. The CDR3 bases are TGCGCCAGCAGGTTTCAGGAAAACACTGAAGCTTTCTTT.

The chain carries TRBV2 and TRBJ1-1; a weak D match, TRBD1 (5 bases). V dropped 6 bases and J dropped 4 bases, with 21 bases sitting between them. The CDR3 runs 16 residues. Germline V gene data show CDR1 as SNHLY and CDR2 as FYNNEI. This CDR3 reads CASRGVQAARGTEAFF. The CDR3 region has the DNA TGTGCCAGCAGGGGGGTACAGGCGGCAAGGGGCACTGAAGCTTTCTTT.

A few counts support this clone. CDR3: CASSLTGQDNQPQHF. DNA for the CDR3: TGTGCCAGCAGCCTCACGGGACAGGACAATCAGCCCCAGCATTTT. This sequence joins TRBV7-2 and TRBJ1-5; 8 positions agree with TRBD1. V shed 5 bases and J 3 bases; nucleotides not matched to a gene: 6. The germline V gene encodes CDR1 SGHTA and CDR2 FQGNSA. The CDR3 contains 15 residues.

The chain combines TRBV15 with TRBJ2-5; 8 bases align to TRBD1. The trim removed 0 bases at V and 5 bases at J, leaving 8 bases unmatched. Per the germline V gene, CDR1 is LNHNV and CDR2 is YYDKDF (reference sequence). This CDR3 is built from 16 residues. The CDR3 DNA follows: TGTGCCACCAGCAGAGAGAGGACAGGGAGAGGCGAGACCCAGTACTTC. Encoded protein: CATSRERTGRGETQYF.